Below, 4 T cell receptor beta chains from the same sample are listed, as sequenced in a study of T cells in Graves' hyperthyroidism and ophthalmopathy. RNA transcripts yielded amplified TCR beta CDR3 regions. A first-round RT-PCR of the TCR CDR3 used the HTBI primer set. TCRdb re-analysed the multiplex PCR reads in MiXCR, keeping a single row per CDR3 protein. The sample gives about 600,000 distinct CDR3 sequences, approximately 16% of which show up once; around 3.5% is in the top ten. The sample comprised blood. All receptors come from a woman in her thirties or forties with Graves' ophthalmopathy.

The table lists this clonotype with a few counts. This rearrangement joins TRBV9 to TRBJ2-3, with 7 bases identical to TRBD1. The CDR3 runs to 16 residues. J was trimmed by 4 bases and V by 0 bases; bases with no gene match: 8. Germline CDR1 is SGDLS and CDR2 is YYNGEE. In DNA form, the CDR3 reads TGTGCCAGCAGCGTAGCAAGGGGGCAAGTTTCAGATACGCAGTATTTT. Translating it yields CASSVARGQVSDTQYF.

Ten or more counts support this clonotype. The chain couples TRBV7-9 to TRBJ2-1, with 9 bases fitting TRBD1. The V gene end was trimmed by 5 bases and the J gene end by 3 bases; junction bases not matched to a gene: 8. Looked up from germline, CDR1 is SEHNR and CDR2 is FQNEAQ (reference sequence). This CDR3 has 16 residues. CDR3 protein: CASSPPTGGDYNEQFF. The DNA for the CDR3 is TGTGCCAGCAGCCCCCCCACAGGGGGCGACTACAATGAGCAGTTCTTC.

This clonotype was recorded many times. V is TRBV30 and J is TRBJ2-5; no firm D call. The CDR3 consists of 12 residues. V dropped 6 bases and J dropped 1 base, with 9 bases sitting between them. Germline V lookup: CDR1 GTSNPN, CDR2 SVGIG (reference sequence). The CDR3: CACRPTQETQYF. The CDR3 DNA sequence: TGTGCCTGTCGACCTACCCAAGAGACCCAGTACTTC.

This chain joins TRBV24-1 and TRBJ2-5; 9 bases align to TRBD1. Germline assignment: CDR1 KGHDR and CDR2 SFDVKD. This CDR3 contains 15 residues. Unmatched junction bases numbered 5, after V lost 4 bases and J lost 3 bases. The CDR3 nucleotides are TGTGCCACCAGTGACGCCGGGACAGGGAAAGAGACCCAGTACTTC. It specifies CATSDAGTGKETQYF.